Below, 31 T cell receptor beta chains from the same sample are listed, as sequenced in a study of T cell responses to AZD1222 COVID-19 vaccine. The data were produced by immunoSEQ multiplex PCR, yet TCRdb's version contains in-frame clones alone and is incomplete. The sample yields nearly 110,000 clones, around 90% seen once. The sequencing used peripheral blood, collected 28 days after the second AZD1222 dose. These receptor sequences come from an adult who received the AZD1222 COVID-19 vaccine.

This clone was counted once. The V call is TRBV24-1, the J call TRBJ1-3; D not resolved. Per germline, CDR1 KGHDR and CDR2 SFDVKD. The CDR3 extends over 18 amino acids. V lost 4 bases and J lost 0, with 18 bases in between. CDR3 protein: CATSESKGQTFSGNTIYF. The CDR3 bases are TGTGCCACCAGTGAGAGTAAGGGCCAAACCTTCTCTGGAAACACCATATATTTT.

The count of this clone is one. The chain carries TRBV5-6 and TRBJ2-1, with a weak D call TRBD1 (5 bases). Germline loops: CDR1 SGHDT, CDR2 YYEEEE. The CDR3 totals 12 residues. V was pared by 2 bases and J by 7 bases, with 7 bases between. This chain's CDR3 is CASSFAGNEQFF. The CDR3 DNA follows: TGTGCCAGCAGCTTCGCAGGGAATGAGCAGTTCTTC. Combining the CDR3 with reference TRBV5-6 and TRBJ2-1 gives the whole variable domain DAGVTQSPTHLIKTRGQQVTLRCSPKSGHDTVSWYQQALGQGPQFIFQYYEEEERQRGNFPDRFSGHQFPNYSSELNVNALLLGDSALYLCASSFAGNEQFFGPGTRLTVL.

V gene TRBV9 combines with J gene TRBJ2-2, with D maybe TRBD1 (6 bases). V was pared by 0 bases and J by 1 base, with 10 bases between. This CDR3 is 16 amino acids long. Germline V lookup: CDR1 SGDLS, CDR2 YYNGEE. The CDR3 sequence is CASSVVGTLNTGELFF. The CDR3 DNA sequence: TGTGCCAGCAGCGTAGTGGGGACACTGAACACCGGGGAGCTGTTTTTT.

As for this clone: Germline is not matched at one junction end, which may reflect a read error. The rearrangement uses TRBV3-1 (or the pseudogene TRBV3-2) and TRBJ2-5; D ambiguous. The length of the CDR3 is 13 residues. Germline lookup yields CDR1 LGHDT and CDR2 YNNKEL (reference sequence). The CDR3 region has the DNA TGTGCCAGCACCCAAGGAGTGGAAGAGACCCAGTACTTC. It yields the protein CASTQGVEETQYF.

V is TRBV3-1 (or the pseudogene TRBV3-2) and J is TRBJ2-3; D is ambiguous. V gave up 0 bases and J gave up 0 bases, with 4 bases separating them. CDR1 LGHDT and CDR2 YNNKEL come from the germline V gene (reference sequence). The CDR3 runs 14 residues. CDR3 loop: CASSQDPSTDTQYF. Written as DNA, the CDR3 is TGTGCCAGCAGCCAAGATCCCAGCACAGATACGCAGTATTTT.

Of note for this clone: A read error may produce the germline difference seen at one junction end. The V gene is TRBV27, the J gene TRBJ1-2; D ambiguous. Germline values: CDR1 MNHEY, CDR2 SMNVEV (reference sequence). The CDR3 is 13 residues long. This CDR3 is CASSLSIKDGLAF. The CDR3 nucleotides read TGTGCCAGCAGTTTATCGATAAAGGACGGTCTGGCCTTC.

The chain employs TRBV11-3 and TRBJ2-7; 10 bases match TRBD2. The CDR3 runs 14 residues. V shed 1 base, J shed 12 bases, and the junction held 9 bases outside the gene matches. Germline CDR1 reads SGHNT; CDR2 reads YENEEA. Here the CDR3 reads CASSLGTSGATLYF. CDR3 coding DNA: TGTGCCAGCAGCTTAGGAACTAGCGGGGCGACACTGTACTTC.

This sequence joins TRBV14 and TRBJ2-1; TRBD2 might be the D (6 bases). Trimming left V 3 bases short and J 3 bases short, with 12 bases between. CDR3 length: 15 residues. Germline CDR1 is SGHDN and CDR2 is FVKESK. CDR3: CASSQGLGDYNEQFF. For the CDR3, the DNA is TGTGCCAGCAGCCAGGGACTGGGGGACTACAATGAGCAGTTCTTC.

This chain connects TRBV27 to TRBJ1-5; D remains ambiguous. V lost 5 bases and J 6 bases, leaving 11 bases between the germline ends. The germline V gene encodes CDR1 MNHEY and CDR2 SMNVEV (reference sequence). The CDR3 runs to 13 residues. CDR3 sequence: CASSQGRGQPQHF. As DNA, the CDR3 is TGTGCCAGCAGTCAAGGACGGGGTCAGCCCCAGCATTTT.

The V call is TRBV11-2, the J call TRBJ2-1; tentatively, D is TRBD2 (5 bases). The CDR3 runs to 16 residues. Looked up from germline, CDR1 is SGHAT and CDR2 is FQNNGV. V lost 5 bases to trimming and J lost 2 bases, with 16 bases between them. CDR3 in amino acids: CASSLGGSKAYNEQFF. CDR3 sequence (DNA): TGTGCCAGCAGCCTAGGCGGGTCGAAGGCCTACAATGAGCAGTTCTTC.

The chain is built from TRBV28 and TRBJ1-3; no clear D. This CDR3 region has 15 residues. CDR1 MDHEN and CDR2 SYDVKM come from the germline V gene. The germline V and J ends were trimmed by 3 bases and 1 base, with 10 bases remaining between them. This CDR3 reads CASSFFGISGNTIYF. Written as DNA, the CDR3 is TGTGCCAGCAGTTTTTTCGGGATTTCTGGAAACACCATATATTTT.

The chain joins TRBV18 to TRBJ1-4; no clear D. Trimming took 6 bases from V and 6 from J, leaving 11 bases between them. This CDR3 contains 13 residues. CDR1 and CDR2 from the germline V gene are KGHSH and LQKENI. The CDR3 DNA reads as TGTGCCAGCTCCCACGGACGGGATGAAAAACTGTTTTTT. This gives the protein CASSHGRDEKLFF. Full variable domain (outside the CDR3, taken from reference TRBV18 and TRBJ1-4): NAGVMQNPRHLVRRRGQEARLRCSPMKGHSHVYWYRQLPEEGLKFMVYLQKENIIDESGMPKERFSAEFPKEGPSILRIQQVVRGDSAAYFCASSHGRDEKLFFGSGTQLSVL.

V usage is TRBV3-1 (or the pseudogene TRBV3-2) and J usage is TRBJ2-2; D ambiguous. The CDR3 is 14 residues long. Germline loops: CDR1 LGHDT, CDR2 YNNKEL (reference sequence). V shed 0 bases and J shed 4 bases, with 6 bases lying between them. The CDR3 reads CASSQEERTGELFF. The DNA of the CDR3 is TGTGCCAGCAGCCAAGAAGAGCGCACCGGGGAGCTGTTTTTT.

This chain joins TRBV7-9 and TRBJ2-1; TRBD2 aligns across 7 bases. The trim removed 4 bases at V and 8 bases at J, leaving 14 bases unmatched. The CDR3 has 16 residues. Germline V gene data show CDR1 as SEHNR and CDR2 as FQNEAQ (reference sequence). Here the CDR3 reads CASSWLPGREADEQFF. The CDR3 bases are TGTGCCAGCAGCTGGTTGCCGGGACGGGAGGCGGATGAGCAGTTCTTC.

In nucleotides, the CDR3 is TGTGCCAGCAGCTTAGACGCTAATCAGCCCCAGCATTTT. Translating it yields CASSLDANQPQHF. The chain combines TRBV11-2 with TRBJ1-5; D is unclear. The CDR3 loop spans 13 amino acids. V shed 0 bases and J shed 4 bases, with 4 bases lying between them. Germline CDR1 and CDR2: SGHAT and FQNNGV.

The chain couples TRBV27 to TRBJ2-3; 14 bases fit TRBD2. The CDR3 loop spans 15 amino acids. The junction had 3 bases not matched to a gene; V was cut back by 6 bases and J by 4 bases. Germline CDR1 MNHEY, CDR2 SMNVEV (reference sequence). CDR3 amino acids: CASSPGLAGADTQYF. The CDR3 DNA reads as TGTGCCAGCAGCCCGGGACTAGCGGGAGCAGATACGCAGTATTTT.

The chain joins TRBV15 to TRBJ2-1; the match to TRBD1 covers 9 bases. Per the germline V gene, CDR1 is LNHNV and CDR2 is YYDKDF (reference sequence). The CDR3 consists of 15 residues. V lost 9 bases, J lost 5 bases, and 11 bases stayed unmatched. The DNA of the CDR3 is TGTGCCACTCATGGCGGGACAGGGAAGCACAATGAGCAGTTCTTC. As protein: CATHGGTGKHNEQFF.

For the CDR3, the DNA is TGTGCCAGCAGCCAAGATCGAGGGCTTGCAACTAATGAAAAACTGTTTTTT. Translating it yields CASSQDRGLATNEKLFF. This sequence joins TRBV14 and TRBJ1-4; D is ambiguous. This CDR3 has 17 residues. CDR1 SGHDN and CDR2 FVKESK come from the germline V gene. V was clipped by 0 bases and J by 0 bases, with 11 bases between them.

This clone occurred once. The chain carries TRBV5-6 and TRBJ2-1, with 11 bases that match TRBD2. The CDR3 spans 17 residues. The V gene's germline CDR1 is SGHDT and CDR2 YYEEEE. The V segment lost 4 bases and the J segment 2 bases; nucleotides outside the gene matches: 8. This CDR3 reads CASSLGLAGATYNEQFF. The DNA of the CDR3 is TGTGCCAGCAGCCTTGGACTAGCGGGCGCTACCTACAATGAGCAGTTCTTC.

V is TRBV11-3 and J is TRBJ1-1, with D uncertain. From germline, CDR1 is SGHNT and CDR2 YENEEA. The V and J ends lost 0 bases and 1 base respectively, with 3 bases between them. CDR3 length equals 13 residues. CDR3 in amino acids: CASSLDWNTEAFF. The CDR3 DNA follows: TGTGCCAGCAGCTTAGATTGGAACACTGAAGCTTTCTTT.

The rearrangement joins TRBV6-5 to TRBJ2-7, with TRBD1 as a possible D gene (5 bases). Per germline, CDR1 MNHEY and CDR2 SVGAGI. The CDR3 is made up of 14 amino acids. Trimming shortened V by 6 bases and J by 3 bases, and 15 bases separated the two germline ends. The CDR3 region has the DNA TGTGCCAGCAGCGTTGACAGTTCCTTCTACGAGCAGTACTTC. Translation gives CASSVDSSFYEQYF.

This chain uses TRBV10-3 with TRBJ1-2; 7 nucleotides match TRBD1. Germline CDR1 and CDR2: ENHRY and SYGVKD. This CDR3 contains 16 residues. V lost 5 bases to trimming and J lost 2 bases; unmatched junction nucleotides: 11. The CDR3 protein is CAISWGQGVSNYGYTF. CDR3 sequence (DNA): TGTGCCATCAGTTGGGGGCAGGGGGTTTCAAACTATGGCTACACCTTC.

J is TRBJ2-2 and V is TRBV15, with 7 bases fitting TRBD2. The CDR3 runs 15 residues. Germline CDR1 is LNHNV and CDR2 is YYDKDF (reference sequence). V lost 5 bases, J lost 0 bases, and 3 bases stayed unmatched. CDR3 protein: CATSSSGTNTGELFF. CDR3 DNA: TGTGCCACCAGCTCTAGCGGAACGAACACCGGGGAGCTGTTTTTT.

This chain connects TRBV30 to TRBJ2-1, with 7 bases fitting TRBD1. CDR1 and CDR2 from the germline V gene are GTSNPN and SVGIG (reference sequence). With V trimmed by 0 bases and J by 5 bases, 4 bases remained unmatched. The CDR3 loop spans 14 amino acids. CDR3 sequence: CAWSVWTGDNEQFF. The CDR3 DNA is TGTGCCTGGAGTGTATGGACAGGAGACAATGAGCAGTTCTTC.

The chain joins TRBV29-1 to TRBJ1-2, with D unclear. The CDR3 contains 12 residues. In germline, CDR1 is SQVTM, CDR2 ANQGSEA. V was shortened by 4 bases and J by 2 bases, with 8 bases between the two germline ends. CDR3 residues: CSVGTVNYGYTF. As DNA, the CDR3 is TGCAGCGTTGGAACCGTAAACTATGGCTACACCTTC.

This sequence joins TRBV5-5 and TRBJ1-3; no reliable D call. CDR3 length: 14 amino acids. Germline V lookup: CDR1 SGHKS, CDR2 YYEKEE (reference sequence). V gave up 3 bases and J gave up 4 bases, with 11 bases separating them. In nucleotides, the CDR3 is TGTGCCAGCAGCTCGGGGTACTCGGGAAACACCATATATTTT. Its translation: CASSSGYSGNTIYF.

The rearrangement links TRBV6-5 to TRBJ2-5; D uncertain. The CDR3 is 11 residues long. Germline assignment: CDR1 MNHEY and CDR2 SVGAGI. V was clipped by 0 bases and J by 6 bases, with 2 bases between them. The CDR3 loop reads CASSYSQTQYF. Written as DNA, the CDR3 is TGTGCCAGCAGTTACTCGCAGACCCAGTACTTC.

V usage is TRBV5-4 and J usage is TRBJ1-4, with a weak D call TRBD1 (6 bases). The germline CDR1 and CDR2 sequences are SGHNT and YYREEE (reference sequence). The CDR3 has 16 residues. V shed 4 bases and J shed 3 bases, with 16 bases lying between them. The CDR3 is CASSLQQGPSNEKLFF. The CDR3 nucleotides are TGTGCCAGCAGCCTACAACAGGGCCCGTCTAATGAAAAACTGTTTTTT. Combining the CDR3 with reference TRBV5-4 and TRBJ1-4 gives the whole variable domain ETGVTQSPTHLIKTRGQQVTLRCSSQSGHNTVSWYQQALGQGPQFIFQYYREEENGRGNFPPRFSGLQFPNYSSELNVNALELDDSALYLCASSLQQGPSNEKLFFGSGTQLSVL.

This clone has just one count. The rearrangement joins TRBV2 to TRBJ1-6; the D is unclear. The V end lost 1 base, the J end lost 2 bases, and 9 bases lay between the germline ends. The CDR3 length is 16 residues. Per germline, CDR1 SNHLY and CDR2 FYNNEI. CDR3 DNA sequence: TGTGCCAGCAGTGAAGTCCGAGCGCCCTATAATTCACCCCTCCACTTT. Translated: CASSEVRAPYNSPLHF.

V gene TRBV19 combines with J gene TRBJ1-1; possible D gene TRBD1, 5 bases. CDR1 is LNHDA, CDR2 SQIVND, per germline (reference sequence). The CDR3 totals 15 residues. Trimming pared 3 bases from V and 5 bases from J, leaving 16 bases between. This CDR3 reads CASSMTGGRATEAFF. Written as DNA, the CDR3 is TGTGCCAGTAGTATGACGGGGGGGAGAGCGACTGAAGCTTTCTTT.

The chain uses TRBV18 and TRBJ2-1, with D unclear. There are 13 residues in the CDR3. V gave up 2 bases and J gave up 8 bases, with 10 bases separating them. Per the germline V gene, CDR1 is KGHSH and CDR2 is LQKENI. The CDR3: CASSPSPTHEQFF. CDR3 in DNA: TGTGCCAGCTCACCATCCCCCACGCATGAGCAGTTCTTC.